A single T cell receptor beta chain is shown here with its context. The antigen it recognizes is unknown. One base away there is no much larger clone; base qualities are not given. Counted from cysteine to phenylalanine, this CDR3 has 18 amino acids. The kept DNA is CDR3 alone, 54 bases in frame from the first base. CDR1 and CDR2, looked up from the germline V gene, are SGHAT and FQNNGV. The junction shows trimming of 5 bases on V and 0 bases on J, and the gene matches do not reach 10 bases of it. TCRbeta CDR3 regions were amplified from genomic DNA using the immunoSEQ Assay, a bias-controlled multiplex PCR. Per the original workflow: The number of nucleated cells in each sample was estimated from the amplification of reference gene primers within the assay. To quantify the absolute abundance of each unique TCRbeta CDR3 rearrangement, sequence reads were collapsed and filtered. For each sample, productive Simpson clonality was calculated as the square root of Simpson's diversity index over productive rearrangements. Not all clones reach the TCRdb copy of this immuneACCESS table, which keeps in-frame sequences only. Checked studies attribute under half of the gap to unresolved V genes and leave the rest unexplained. V, J and clone size are those of that table, while D and trimming were read from the DNA. In this sample the table shows roughly 400,000 clones, over 75% of which occur a single time. The ten most abundant clones make up about 1.5% of the sample.

The entry originates in a study of blood T cell repertoires in COVID-19 (dated by TCRdb to the early 2020s). General notes on the study: Samples from collaborators originated in the United States, Italy and Spain and spanned both the acute and convalescent phases of COVID-19. The prospective study material was composed of cDNA or gDNA derived from T cells, B-cell-depleted T cells, or PBMCs. A freely available public database, intended as a resource for researchers studying the immune response to SARS-CoV-2, is where the repertoires were released. Samples were obtained from the ongoing ImmuneRACE study (first 160 participants) and from over a thousand subjects provided by 6 global collaborators. Where available, HLA class I and class II types were taken from metadata supplied by the sample provider and were not determined by assay-based typing. Deeply sampled blood TCRbeta repertoires from subjects exposed to, actively infected with, or recovered from COVID-19 were included in the dataset. The sample metadata nearly always contained a de-identified subject ID, COVID-19 status, age in years and sex. The study at large found these results: The amount of clinical and demographic metadata varied by source and participant and was provided uncurated.

Participants in the prospective study were aged roughly 18 to 100 years, lived in 20 to 30 United States geographic areas, and enrolled through a virtual design. Cohort assignment in the prospective study relied on participant-reported clinical history from a screening survey and a study questionnaire. Exposed participants had been in contact, within 2 weeks of entering the study, with a person who had a PCR-confirmed or clinician-diagnosed case of COVID-19. Each participant in the prospective study had whole blood, serum and a nasopharyngeal or oropharyngeal swab collected by mobile phlebotomists. Prospective study participants could optionally give additional blood draws and questionnaires over a roughly two-month period. Before DNA extraction, prospective study blood samples were shipped either frozen or at room temperature.

The sequenced sample was PBMCs or T cells enriched from blood (not recorded which). This sequence was found in a woman aged 18 to 35 who had been exposed to COVID-19. The chain is made from TRBV11-2 and TRBJ2-3, with 11 central nucleotides matching TRBD2. The CDR3 protein: CASSDPGLAASSTDTQYF. Here is the DNA: TGTGCCAGCAGCGATCCGGGACTAGCGGCGTCTAGCACAGATACGCAGTATTTT.